These 2 T cell receptor beta chains originate from one sample sequenced in a study of blood T cell repertoires in COVID-19. Generated by immunoSEQ multiplex PCR, the TCRdb table keeps only in-frame clones and is missing some. The sample gives around 190,000 clones, approximately 90% of which show up once; approximately 2% is in the top ten. Material: peripheral blood. Receptors originate from a man between 18 and 35 years old who had recovered from COVID-19.

This clone has only one observation. The rearrangement links TRBV9 to TRBJ2-2, with TRBD2 matching 9 bases. CDR3 size: 15 residues. In germline, CDR1 is SGDLS, CDR2 YYNGEE. Trimming at V came to 2 bases and at J to 3 bases, leaving 2 bases not matched to a gene. The CDR3 coding sequence is TGTGCCAGCAGCGTGACTAGCGGATACACCGGGGAGCTGTTTTTT. This encodes CASSVTSGYTGELFF.

The chain couples TRBV28 to TRBJ2-7; D may be TRBD1 (6 bases). The germline V and J ends were trimmed by 7 bases and 0 bases, with 19 bases remaining between them. Germline V lookup: CDR1 MDHEN, CDR2 SYDVKM. The length of the CDR3 is 16 residues. The CDR3 spells CASTSQGIRGSYEQYF. The CDR3, as DNA: TGTGCCAGCACTTCGCAGGGGATTCGCGGCTCCTACGAGCAGTACTTC. The full variable domain, completed using reference TRBV28 and TRBJ2-7, is DVKVTQSSRYLVKRTGEKVFLECVQDMDHENMFWYRQDPGLGLRLIYFSYDVKMKEKGDIPEGYSVSREKKERFSLILESASTNQTSMYLCASTSQGIRGSYEQYFGPGTRLTVT.